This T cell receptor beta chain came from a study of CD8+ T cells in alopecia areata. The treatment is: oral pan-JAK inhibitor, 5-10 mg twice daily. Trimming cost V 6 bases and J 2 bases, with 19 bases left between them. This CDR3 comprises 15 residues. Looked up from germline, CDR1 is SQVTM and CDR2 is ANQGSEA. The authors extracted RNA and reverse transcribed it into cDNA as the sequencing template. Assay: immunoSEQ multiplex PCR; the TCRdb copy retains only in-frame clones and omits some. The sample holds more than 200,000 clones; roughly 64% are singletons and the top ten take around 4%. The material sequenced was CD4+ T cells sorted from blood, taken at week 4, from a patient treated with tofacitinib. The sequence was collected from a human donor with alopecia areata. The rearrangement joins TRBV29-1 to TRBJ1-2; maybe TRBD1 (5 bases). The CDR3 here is CSVELGTPWNYGYTF. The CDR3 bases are TGCAGCGTGGAACTCGGGACCCCTTGGAACTATGGCTACACCTTC.